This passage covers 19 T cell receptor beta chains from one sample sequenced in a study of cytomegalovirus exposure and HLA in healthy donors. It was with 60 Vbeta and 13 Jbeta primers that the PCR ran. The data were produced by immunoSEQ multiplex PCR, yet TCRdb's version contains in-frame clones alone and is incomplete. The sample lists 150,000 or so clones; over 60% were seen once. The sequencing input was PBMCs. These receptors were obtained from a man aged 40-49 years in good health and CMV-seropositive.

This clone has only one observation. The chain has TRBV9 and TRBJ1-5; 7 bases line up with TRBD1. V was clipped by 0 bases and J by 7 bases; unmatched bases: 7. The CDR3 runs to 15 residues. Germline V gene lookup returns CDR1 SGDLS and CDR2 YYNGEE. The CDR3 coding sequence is TGTGCCAGCAGCGTAGGAGGGGGCGCGGGGCAGCCCCAGCATTTT. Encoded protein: CASSVGGGAGQPQHF.

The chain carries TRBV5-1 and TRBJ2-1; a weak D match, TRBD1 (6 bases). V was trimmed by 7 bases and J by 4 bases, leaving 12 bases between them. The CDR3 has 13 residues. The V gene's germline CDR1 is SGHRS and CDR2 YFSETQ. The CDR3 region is CASRQEFYNEQFF. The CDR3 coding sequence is TGCGCCAGCCGACAGGAATTTTACAATGAGCAGTTCTTC. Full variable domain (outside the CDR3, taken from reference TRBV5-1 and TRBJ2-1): KAGVTQTPRYLIKTRGQQVTLSCSPISGHRSVSWYQQTPGQGLQFLFEYFSETQRNKGNFPGRFSGRQFSNSRSEMNVSTLELGDSALYLCASRQEFYNEQFFGPGTRLTVL.

The DNA of the CDR3 is TGTGCCAGCAGGGGGAGGGGGTCCTACAATGAGCAGTTCTTC. Residues: CASRGRGSYNEQFF. The chain is built from TRBV5-6 and TRBJ2-1; perhaps TRBD2 as D (7 bases). Germline V CDR1 and CDR2: SGHDT, YYEEEE. The V and J ends lost 5 bases and 1 base respectively, with 10 bases between them. The CDR3 extends over 14 amino acids.

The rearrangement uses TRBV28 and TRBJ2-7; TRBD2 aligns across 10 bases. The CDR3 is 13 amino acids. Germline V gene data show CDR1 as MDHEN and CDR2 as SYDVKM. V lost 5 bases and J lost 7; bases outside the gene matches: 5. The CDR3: CASSQVTSGEQYF. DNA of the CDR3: TGTGCCAGCAGTCAGGTGACTAGCGGGGAGCAGTACTTC.

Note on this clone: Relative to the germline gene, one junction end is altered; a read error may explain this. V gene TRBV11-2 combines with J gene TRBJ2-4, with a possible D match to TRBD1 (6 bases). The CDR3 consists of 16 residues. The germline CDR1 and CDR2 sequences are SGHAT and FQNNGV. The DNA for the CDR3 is TGTGCCAGCAGCTTAGGAGGGGACAAAGGGAAAAACAGTCAGTACTTC. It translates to CASSLGGDKGKNSQYF. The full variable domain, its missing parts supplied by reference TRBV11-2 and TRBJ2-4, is EAGVAQSPRYKIIEKRQSVAFWCNPISGHATLYWYQQILGQGPKLLIQFQNNGVVDDSQLPKDRFSAERLKGVDSTLKIQPAKLEDSAVYLCASSLGGDKGKNSQYFGAGTRLSVL.

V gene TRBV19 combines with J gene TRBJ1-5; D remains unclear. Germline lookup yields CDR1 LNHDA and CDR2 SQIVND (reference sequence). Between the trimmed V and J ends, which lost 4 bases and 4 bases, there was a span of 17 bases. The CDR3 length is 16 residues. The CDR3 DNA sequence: TGTGCCAGTAGTAACCACCCACGGACTATTAATCAGCCCCAGCATTTT. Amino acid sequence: CASSNHPRTINQPQHF.

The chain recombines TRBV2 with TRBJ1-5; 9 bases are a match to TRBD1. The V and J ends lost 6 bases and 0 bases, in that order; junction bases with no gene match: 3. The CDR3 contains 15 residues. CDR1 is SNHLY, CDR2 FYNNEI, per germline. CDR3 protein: CASSSDRGSNQPQHF. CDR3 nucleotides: TGTGCCAGCAGCTCGGACAGGGGTAGCAATCAGCCCCAGCATTTT.

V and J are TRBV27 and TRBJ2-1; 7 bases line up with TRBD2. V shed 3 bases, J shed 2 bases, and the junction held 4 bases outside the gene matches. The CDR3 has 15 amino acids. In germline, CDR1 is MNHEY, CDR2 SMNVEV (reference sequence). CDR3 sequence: CASSFLAEAYNEQFF. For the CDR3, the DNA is TGTGCCAGCAGTTTCCTAGCGGAGGCCTACAATGAGCAGTTCTTC.

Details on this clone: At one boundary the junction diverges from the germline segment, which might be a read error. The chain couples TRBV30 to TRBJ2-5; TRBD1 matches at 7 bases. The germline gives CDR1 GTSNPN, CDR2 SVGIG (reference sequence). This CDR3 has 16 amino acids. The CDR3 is CAWSVQGHKGQEAQYF. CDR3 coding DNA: TGTGCCTGGAGTGTACAGGGGCACAAGGGCCAAGAGGCCCAGTACTTC.

The CDR3 loop reads CASSNKKVDRPDKETQYF. The CDR3 DNA sequence: TGTGCCAGCAGCAACAAAAAAGTCGACAGGCCAGACAAAGAGACCCAGTACTTC. The chain has TRBV21-1 and TRBJ2-5; whether TRBD1, the table's D call, matches the DNA was not checked. TRBV21-1 is an annotated pseudogene. The CDR3 spans 18 residues.

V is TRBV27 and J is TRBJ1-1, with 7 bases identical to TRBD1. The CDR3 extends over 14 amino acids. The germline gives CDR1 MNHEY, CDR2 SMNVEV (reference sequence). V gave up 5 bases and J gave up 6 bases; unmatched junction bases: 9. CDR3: CASSDIGQVSEAFF. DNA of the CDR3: TGTGCCAGCAGTGACATCGGACAGGTCTCTGAAGCTTTCTTT.

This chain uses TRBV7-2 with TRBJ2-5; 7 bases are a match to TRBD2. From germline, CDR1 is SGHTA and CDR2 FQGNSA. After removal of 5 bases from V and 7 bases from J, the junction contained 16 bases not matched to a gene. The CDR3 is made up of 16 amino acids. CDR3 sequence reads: CASSVDLRLAAPTQYF. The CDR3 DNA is TGTGCCAGCAGCGTGGATCTTAGGCTAGCGGCCCCGACCCAGTACTTC.

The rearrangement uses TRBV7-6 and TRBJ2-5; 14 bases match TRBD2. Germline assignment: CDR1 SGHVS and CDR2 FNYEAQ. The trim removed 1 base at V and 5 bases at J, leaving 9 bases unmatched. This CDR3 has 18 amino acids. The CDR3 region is CASSLGGGLAGVKETQYF. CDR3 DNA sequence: TGTGCCAGCAGCTTAGGAGGGGGACTAGCGGGAGTCAAGGAGACCCAGTACTTC.

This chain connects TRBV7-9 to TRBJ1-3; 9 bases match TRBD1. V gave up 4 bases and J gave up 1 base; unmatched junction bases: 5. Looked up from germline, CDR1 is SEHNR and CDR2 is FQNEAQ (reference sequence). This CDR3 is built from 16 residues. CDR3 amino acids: CASSSDRGISGNTIYF. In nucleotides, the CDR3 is TGTGCCAGCAGCTCGGACAGGGGAATATCTGGAAACACCATATATTTT.

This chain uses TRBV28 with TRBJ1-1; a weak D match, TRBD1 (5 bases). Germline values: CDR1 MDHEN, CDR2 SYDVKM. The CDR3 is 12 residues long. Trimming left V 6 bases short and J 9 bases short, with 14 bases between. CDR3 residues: CASSFGALQAFF. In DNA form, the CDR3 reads TGTGCCAGCAGCTTTGGGGCACTCCAAGCTTTCTTT.

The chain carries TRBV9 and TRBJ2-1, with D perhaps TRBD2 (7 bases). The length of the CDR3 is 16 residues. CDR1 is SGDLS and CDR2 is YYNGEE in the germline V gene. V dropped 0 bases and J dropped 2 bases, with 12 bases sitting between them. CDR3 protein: CASSVGGGGAYNEQFF. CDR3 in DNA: TGTGCCAGCAGCGTAGGAGGGGGGGGCGCCTACAATGAGCAGTTCTTC.

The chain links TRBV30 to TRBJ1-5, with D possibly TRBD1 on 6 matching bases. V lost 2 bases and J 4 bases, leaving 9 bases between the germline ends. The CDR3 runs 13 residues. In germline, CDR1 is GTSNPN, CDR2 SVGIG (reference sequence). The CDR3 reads CAWSRTANQPQHF. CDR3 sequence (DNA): TGTGCCTGGAGTCGGACAGCAAATCAGCCCCAGCATTTT.

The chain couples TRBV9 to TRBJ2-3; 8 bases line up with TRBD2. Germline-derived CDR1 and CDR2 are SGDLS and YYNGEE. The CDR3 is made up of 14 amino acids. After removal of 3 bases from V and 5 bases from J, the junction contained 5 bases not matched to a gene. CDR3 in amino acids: CASSASGSQDTQYF. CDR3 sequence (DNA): TGTGCCAGCAGCGCCAGCGGGAGTCAAGATACGCAGTATTTT.

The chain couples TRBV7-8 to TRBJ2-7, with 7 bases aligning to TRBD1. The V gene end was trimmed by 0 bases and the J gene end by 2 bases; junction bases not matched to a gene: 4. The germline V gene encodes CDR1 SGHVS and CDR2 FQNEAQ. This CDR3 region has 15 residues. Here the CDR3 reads CASSLAGTVPYEQYF. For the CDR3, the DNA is TGTGCCAGCAGCTTAGCCGGGACAGTCCCCTACGAGCAGTACTTC.